This TCR beta chain comes out of a study of T cell responses to AZD1222 COVID-19 vaccine. Clones were sequenced by immunoSEQ multiplex PCR, and TCRdb holds only the in-frame ones, with some missing. This table holds about 140,000 clones, roughly 89% found once. Points from the study as a whole: Of spike-specific TCRs, nearly half reportedly target regions left unmutated in variants. Recipients of AZD1222 seropositive at baseline numbered only 6 or 7. The donor group comprised mostly white British people and more females; the analysis possibly underestimated clonal diversity. Spike-specific TCR breadth and depth went up after people got two AZD1222 doses.

Regarding this clone: Antigen specificity is unknown.

Germline V gene sequence: CDR1 MNHNY, CDR2 SVGAGI (reference sequence). The CDR3 is 13 amino acids. V shed 7 bases and J shed 6 bases, with 15 bases lying between them. Source: peripheral blood, taken on day 0 of AZD1222 vaccination. The receptor's source is an adult in good health. The chain uses TRBV6-6 and TRBJ2-5, with D tentatively TRBD1 or TRBD2 (7 bases each). CDR3 nucleotides: TGTGCCAGCATCCAGGGGGGGGTTCAGACCCAGTACTTC. Encoded protein: CASIQGGVQTQYF.